A single sample is the source of the 3 T cell receptor beta chains below, sequenced in a study of blood T cells in healthy people across ages. A second roughly 6 to 12 cycle PCR used barcoded and J-beta primers. From the 5' RACE reads, TCRdb called clonotypes with MiXCR, one entry per CDR3 protein. The table lists 1.5 million to 2 million distinct CDR3 sequences, about 28% of them singletons. The sequenced material came from blood. Receptors were obtained from a woman aged 30 to 39 in good health.

Comment on this clonotype: The junction departs from germline at one end; a sequencing error may be responsible. CDR3 region: CVSSPGTDNYGYTF. The CDR3 region has the DNA TGTGTCAGCAGCCCCGGGACAGATAACTATGGCTACACCTTC. The rearrangement uses TRBV9 and TRBJ1-2, with TRBD1 matching over 7 bases. Germline V gives CDR1 SGDLS, CDR2 YYNGEE. The CDR3 extends over 14 amino acids.

The chain has TRBV6-5 and TRBJ2-1; no reliable D call. CDR3 length: 14 amino acids. Trimming shortened V by 6 bases and J by 5 bases, and 14 bases separated the two germline ends. Germline CDR1 reads MNHEY; CDR2 reads SVGAGI. The CDR3 here is CASRSDAINNEQFF. The CDR3 coding sequence is TGTGCCAGCAGATCGGACGCCATAAACAATGAGCAGTTCTTC.

The rearrangement uses TRBV2 and TRBJ1-2; D is perhaps TRBD1 (5 bases). The CDR3 loop spans 13 amino acids. Germline V gene lookup returns CDR1 SNHLY and CDR2 FYNNEI. V lost 2 bases and J 3 bases, leaving 7 bases between the germline ends. CDR3 nucleotides: TGTGCCAGCAGTGAATCGGGGGACTATGGCTACACCTTC. It encodes CASSESGDYGYTF.